This record looks at one TCR beta chain sequence and its context. Its antigen is undetermined. The libraries were made with immunoSEQ version 4 in survey mode. Template was genomic DNA at 7.5 to 10 ng/uL, with up to about 1 ug used per sample. Method: immunoSEQ multiplex PCR; TCRdb's copy keeps in-frame clones and lacks some. The table records about 43,000 clones, 80% to 90% of them present only once. This entry is derived from a study of persistence of HIV-infected CD4 T cells. Study as a whole: Antigen stimulation activated a lower proportion of cells, more of them memory, than anti-CD3/anti-CD28 stimulation.

This CDR3 is built from 11 residues. The germline V and J ends were trimmed by 6 bases and 3 bases, with 5 bases remaining between them. Per germline, CDR1 SNHLY and CDR2 FYNNEI. Anti-CD3/anti-CD28 beads served as a nonspecific positive control stimulus. CD4+ T cells upregulating both CD40 ligand and CD69 were sorted as responding cells. General study results and limits: CMV- and Gag-responding cells had lower TCRbeta richness than CD3/CD28-responding cells.

This chain connects TRBV2 to TRBJ2-5; D not certain. The sample was CD4+ T cells sorted from PBMCs after approximately 19-hour stimulation, taken from a patient who received antiretroviral therapy. This sequence originates from an adult man with HIV who was CMV-seropositive. The CDR3 coding sequence is TGTGCCAGCAGGCTAAAAGAGACCCAGTACTTC. As protein: CASRLKETQYF.